Included here is one T cell receptor (beta chain) sequence, with context. The protocol was immunoSEQ multiplex PCR, while the TCRdb copy is restricted to in-frame clones and leaves out a portion. Of around 200,000 clones in the sample, less than 90% were seen once. This entry belongs to a study of blood T cell repertoires in COVID-19. With V trimmed by 4 bases and J by 1 base, 4 bases remained unmatched. The CDR3 spans 16 residues. Germline V CDR1 and CDR2: SGDLS, YYNGEE. This chain uses TRBV9 with TRBJ2-2, with 10 positions matching TRBD2. The sequence came from a man younger than 45 with acute or convalescent COVID-19. Sequenced material: peripheral blood. CDR3 DNA sequence: TGTGCCAGCAGCCGAACTAGCGGGGTGAACACCGGGGAGCTGTTTTTT. This translates into CASSRTSGVNTGELFF.